The T cell receptor beta chain under discussion was sequenced for a study of T cell responses to AZD1222 COVID-19 vaccine. Assay used: immunoSEQ multiplex PCR; TCRdb lists only in-frame clones, some missing. The repertoire holds around 170,000 clones, with roughly 90% as singletons. Worth noting for this clone: Its antigen is not known.

This CDR3 comprises 11 residues. In germline, CDR1 is DFQATT, CDR2 SNEGSKA (reference sequence). Trimming pared 5 bases from V and 5 bases from J, leaving 9 bases between. Study findings and constraints: All repertoire sampling was performed exclusively after the peak T cell response. When two AZD1222 doses had been given, Spike-specific TCR breadth and depth rose. Most donors were white British, females outnumbered males, and clonal diversity was possibly underestimated.

The chain uses TRBV20-1 and TRBJ1-1; the D gene is possibly TRBD1 (5 bases). The TCR sequence derives from an adult in good health. Sequenced here: peripheral blood, sampled on day 0 of AZD1222 vaccination. CDR3 nucleotide sequence: TGCAGTGCTTCTCGGACAACTGAAGCTTTCTTT. Residues: CSASRTTEAFF.